The 22 T cell receptor beta chains reported below all come from one sample, sequenced in a study of PD-L1 blockade in urothelial cancer. Stated time point: peripheral blood 6 weeks after treatment start. Repertoires were generated with immunoSEQ multiplex PCR, while TCRdb's copy carries only in-frame clones and drops some. The sample has tens of thousands of clones; under 90% are singletons. This material consisted of PBMCs, taken around atezolizumab (anti-PD-L1) treatment. These receptors were collected from a man in his 70s with urothelial cancer.

This chain uses TRBV5-1 with TRBJ2-7; 10 bases are shared with TRBD1. The germline CDR1 and CDR2 sequences are SGHRS and YFSETQ. V shed 0 bases, J shed 7 bases, and the junction held 7 bases outside the gene matches. CDR3 size: 15 residues. The CDR3 DNA reads TGCGCCAGCAGCTTGGGCCCGGGACAGGGGAAAGAGCAGTACTTC. Its protein product is CASSLGPGQGKEQYF.

In its sample, this clone was seen a few times. V and J are TRBV7-8 and TRBJ2-7, with D possibly being TRBD2 (6 bases). The CDR3 has 14 amino acids. The V and J ends lost 1 base and 4 bases respectively, with 11 bases between them. In germline, CDR1 is SGHVS, CDR2 FQNEAQ. The chain's CDR3 is CASSLGRGRYEQYF. CDR3 DNA: TGTGCCAGCAGCTTAGGACGGGGGAGGTACGAGCAGTACTTC. Full variable domain (missing parts from reference TRBV7-8 and TRBJ2-7): GAGVSQSPRYKVAKRGQDVALRCDPISGHVSLFWYQQALGQGPEFLTYFQNEAQLDKSGLPSDRFFAERPEGSVSTLKIQRTQQEDSAVYLCASSLGRGRYEQYFGPGTRLTVT.

The J gene is TRBJ1-3, the V gene TRBV6-5, with a possible D match to TRBD1 (5 bases). The ends were cut back, 0 bases at V and 0 bases at J, with 9 bases in the middle. Germline CDR1 reads MNHEY; CDR2 reads SVGAGI. This CDR3 region has 16 residues. CDR3 in DNA: TGTGCCAGCAGTTACTCTCAAGGGGTCTCTGGAAACACCATATATTTT. Translation: CASSYSQGVSGNTIYF.

The chain is built from TRBV7-9 and TRBJ2-2; 9 nucleotides line up with TRBD2. Trimming took 1 base from V and 6 from J; bases not matched to a gene: 3. This CDR3 region has 15 residues. Germline assignment: CDR1 SEHNR and CDR2 FQNEAQ (reference sequence). CDR3 in amino acids: CASSLDLAGPGELFF. For the CDR3, the DNA is TGTGCCAGCAGCTTAGATCTAGCGGGGCCCGGGGAGCTGTTTTTT.

V usage is TRBV10-3 and J usage is TRBJ2-1; TRBD2 aligns across 7 bases. J was trimmed by 5 bases and V by 10 bases; bases with no gene match: 11. The V gene's germline CDR1 is ENHRY and CDR2 SYGVKD. CDR3 length equals 14 residues. CDR3 DNA sequence: TGTGCCACCGAACCTTCTAGCGGAGACAATGAGCAGTTCTTC. Its protein product is CATEPSSGDNEQFF.

The genes are TRBV10-3 and TRBJ2-1; unclear D gene. V lost 10 bases to trimming and J lost 4 bases, with 5 bases between them. CDR1 ENHRY and CDR2 SYGVKD come from the germline V gene. The CDR3 is 10 amino acids. DNA of the CDR3: TGTGCCACCCCTTACAATGAGCAGTTCTTC. Translating it yields CATPYNEQFF.

CDR3 sequence: CASSLGASGTSNYNEQFF. DNA of the CDR3: TGTGCCAGCAGCTTGGGGGCTAGCGGGACTAGCAACTACAATGAGCAGTTCTTC. The chain employs TRBV7-2 and TRBJ2-1; 9 nucleotides match TRBD2. Trimming removed 3 bases from V and 3 bases from J; junction bases left unmatched: 12. The CDR3 runs to 18 residues. Germline assignment: CDR1 SGHTA and CDR2 FQGNSA.

The V gene is TRBV19, the J gene TRBJ2-7; perhaps TRBD2 as D (5 bases). The germline V and J ends were trimmed by 5 bases and 3 bases, with 11 bases remaining between them. The CDR3 totals 13 residues. The germline V gene has CDR1 LNHDA and CDR2 SQIVND (reference sequence). CDR3 DNA sequence: TGTGCCAGTAGTTCCCGGACTGGCTACGAGCAGTACTTC. It translates to CASSSRTGYEQYF.

The chain uses TRBV18 and TRBJ1-1; the D gene is possibly TRBD1 (5 bases). V lost 0 bases to trimming and J lost 2 bases, with 10 bases between them. CDR1 is KGHSH, CDR2 LQKENI, per germline. This CDR3 is built from 15 residues. CDR3 nucleotides: TGTGCCAGCTCACCACCGGCAGGGACTAACACTGAAGCTTTCTTT. Translated, it gives CASSPPAGTNTEAFF.

The V call is TRBV15, the J call TRBJ2-5, with D maybe TRBD2 (5 bases). This CDR3 region has 16 residues. The germline CDR1 and CDR2 sequences are LNHNV and YYDKDF (reference sequence). V lost 1 base and J 5 bases, leaving 17 bases between the germline ends. Written as DNA, the CDR3 is TGTGCCACCAGCAGAGCGCCAGGTGGGAGTATGGAGACCCAGTACTTC. This codes for CATSRAPGGSMETQYF.

The chain is built from TRBV19 and TRBJ1-4; D is unclear. V lost 7 bases to trimming and J lost 8 bases, with 11 bases between them. CDR1 is LNHDA, CDR2 SQIVND, per germline (reference sequence). The CDR3 totals 12 residues. The CDR3 nucleotides read TGTGCCAGTATCGGGAGTGAGGAAAAACTGTTTTTT. Protein sequence: CASIGSEEKLFF.

The chain couples TRBV7-9 to TRBJ1-4, with D perhaps TRBD1 (5 bases). This CDR3 has 13 residues. Trimming cost V 4 bases and J 7 bases, with 10 bases left between them. Germline V gene sequence: CDR1 SEHNR, CDR2 FQNEAQ (reference sequence). DNA of the CDR3: TGTGCCAGCAGCTCGGGGGTGGGTGAAAAACTGTTTTTT. This translates into CASSSGVGEKLFF.

The chain employs TRBV7-2 and TRBJ2-7; D is ambiguous. V shed 4 bases and J shed 3 bases, with 7 bases lying between them. The length of the CDR3 is 12 residues. Germline values: CDR1 SGHTA, CDR2 FQGNSA. The DNA of the CDR3 is TGTGCCAGCAGCTCCTACTTCTACGAGCAGTACTTC. Translating it yields CASSSYFYEQYF.

Sample share makes this clone medium-sized. V gene TRBV19 combines with J gene TRBJ2-7, with no clear D. Deletions cut 3 bases from V and 2 bases from J, with 8 bases between. The germline gives CDR1 LNHDA, CDR2 SQIVND (reference sequence). CDR3 length: 13 residues. CDR3 coding DNA: TGTGCCAGTAGTATGGGCAGAACCTACGAGCAGTACTTC. The encoded protein is CASSMGRTYEQYF.

V gene TRBV5-1 combines with J gene TRBJ2-2; weak D call: TRBD1 (6 bases). Between the trimmed V and J ends, which lost 4 bases and 4 bases, there was a span of 8 bases. Germline CDR1 and CDR2: SGHRS and YFSETQ. The CDR3 loop spans 13 amino acids. The CDR3 region has the DNA TGCGCCAGCAGCCAAGGGGGCACCGGGGAGCTGTTTTTT. Residues: CASSQGGTGELFF.

The V call is TRBV29-1, the J call TRBJ1-1; 7 bases are a match to TRBD1. Trimming removed 8 bases from V and 0 bases from J; junction bases left unmatched: 15. CDR3 size: 16 residues. Germline V lookup: CDR1 SQVTM, CDR2 ANQGSEA. As DNA, the CDR3 is TGCAGCTCCGGGAGGGGGCCCTCCACCGTGAACACTGAAGCTTTCTTT. Its translation is CSSGRGPSTVNTEAFF. The complete variable domain, with remaining parts taken from reference TRBV29-1 and TRBJ1-1, reads SAVISQKPSRDICQRGTSLTIQCQVDSQVTMMFWYRQQPGQSLTLIATANQGSEATYESGFVIDKFPISRPNLTFSTLTVSNMSPEDSSIYLCSSGRGPSTVNTEAFFGQGTRLTVV.

The genes are TRBV11-3 and TRBJ2-5, with 7 bases lining up with TRBD1. V shed 5 bases, J shed 5 bases, and the junction held 14 bases outside the gene matches. CDR3 size: 16 residues. In germline, CDR1 is SGHNT, CDR2 YENEEA. CDR3 sequence: CASSGRQGREWETQYF. The CDR3 DNA sequence: TGTGCCAGCAGCGGTCGACAGGGAAGGGAGTGGGAGACCCAGTACTTC.

This rearrangement joins TRBV11-3 to TRBJ2-2, with TRBD2 matching over 9 bases. V shed 1 base and J 4 bases; nucleotides not matched to a gene: 4. CDR3 size: 16 residues. Germline V lookup: CDR1 SGHNT, CDR2 YENEEA. DNA for the CDR3: TGTGCCAGCAGCTTAGGGATAGCGGGAGCCACCGGGGAGCTGTTTTTT. Translated: CASSLGIAGATGELFF.

This chain connects TRBV21-1 to TRBJ2-3; the table's D call TRBD1 went unverified against the DNA. TRBV21-1 is an annotated pseudogene. The CDR3 runs 9 residues. The CDR3 is CAFSQGQYF. CDR3 nucleotide sequence: TGTGCCTTCTCCCAGGGGCAGTATTTT.

In this sample, this clone turned up once. The chain joins TRBV15 to TRBJ2-7; perhaps TRBD1 as D (6 bases). Deletions cut 3 bases from V and 2 bases from J, with 20 bases between. Germline assignment: CDR1 LNHNV and CDR2 YYDKDF (reference sequence). The CDR3 contains 17 residues. The CDR3 DNA reads as TGTGCCACCAGCAGCCCAGACCCAGGGCAGGGGACCTACGAGCAGTACTTC. Residues: CATSSPDPGQGTYEQYF.

This clone showed up just a few times. The chain recombines TRBV19 with TRBJ2-3; maybe TRBD2 (6 bases). This CDR3 has 14 residues. The germline V and J ends were trimmed by 6 bases and 7 bases, with 17 bases remaining between them. The germline V gene encodes CDR1 LNHDA and CDR2 SQIVND (reference sequence). CDR3 amino acids: CASSRDLLTYTQYF. The CDR3 DNA follows: TGTGCCAGTAGCAGGGACTTACTCACGTATACGCAGTATTTT.

V is TRBV7-9 and J is TRBJ2-5; 9 bases align to TRBD1. Germline CDR1 reads SEHNR; CDR2 reads FQNEAQ (reference sequence). V was clipped by 1 base and J by 2 bases; unmatched bases: 5. This CDR3 has 16 residues. The CDR3 is CASSLGQGGIQETQYF. The DNA for the CDR3 is TGTGCCAGCAGCTTAGGACAGGGGGGGATACAAGAGACCCAGTACTTC.